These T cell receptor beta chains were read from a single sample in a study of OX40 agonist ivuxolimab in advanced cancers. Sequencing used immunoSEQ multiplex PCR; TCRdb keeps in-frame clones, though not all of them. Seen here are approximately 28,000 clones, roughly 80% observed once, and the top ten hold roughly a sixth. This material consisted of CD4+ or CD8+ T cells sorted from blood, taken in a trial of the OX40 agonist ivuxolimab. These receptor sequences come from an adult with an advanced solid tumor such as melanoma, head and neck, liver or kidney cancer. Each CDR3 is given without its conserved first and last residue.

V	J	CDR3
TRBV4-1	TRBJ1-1	ASRQGARNTEAF
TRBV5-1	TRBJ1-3	ASSFDYSGNTIY
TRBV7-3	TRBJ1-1	ASSGTGRNTEAF
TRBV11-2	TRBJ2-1	ASSLVGLAEYNEQF
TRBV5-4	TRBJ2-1	ASSLSGDSYNEQF
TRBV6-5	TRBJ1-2	ASTGITGLGYT
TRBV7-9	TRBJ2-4	ASSSPLAGAKNIQY
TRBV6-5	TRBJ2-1	ASSRNSGNEQF
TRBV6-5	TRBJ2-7	ASSPGTSDWYEQY
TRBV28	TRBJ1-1	ASSLTGTEAF
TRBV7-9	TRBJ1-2	ASSLTGHTYGYT
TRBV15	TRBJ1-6	ATSRDTTSYNSPLH
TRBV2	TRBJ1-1	ASIDIMNTEAF
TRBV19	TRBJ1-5	ASSADRVGQPQH
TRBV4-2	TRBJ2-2	ASSVPGQGGLGGELF
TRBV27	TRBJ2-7	ASSLWGTGPYEQY
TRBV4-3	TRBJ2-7	ASSQRVAGEGEQY
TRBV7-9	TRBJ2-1	ASSLVEISYNEQF